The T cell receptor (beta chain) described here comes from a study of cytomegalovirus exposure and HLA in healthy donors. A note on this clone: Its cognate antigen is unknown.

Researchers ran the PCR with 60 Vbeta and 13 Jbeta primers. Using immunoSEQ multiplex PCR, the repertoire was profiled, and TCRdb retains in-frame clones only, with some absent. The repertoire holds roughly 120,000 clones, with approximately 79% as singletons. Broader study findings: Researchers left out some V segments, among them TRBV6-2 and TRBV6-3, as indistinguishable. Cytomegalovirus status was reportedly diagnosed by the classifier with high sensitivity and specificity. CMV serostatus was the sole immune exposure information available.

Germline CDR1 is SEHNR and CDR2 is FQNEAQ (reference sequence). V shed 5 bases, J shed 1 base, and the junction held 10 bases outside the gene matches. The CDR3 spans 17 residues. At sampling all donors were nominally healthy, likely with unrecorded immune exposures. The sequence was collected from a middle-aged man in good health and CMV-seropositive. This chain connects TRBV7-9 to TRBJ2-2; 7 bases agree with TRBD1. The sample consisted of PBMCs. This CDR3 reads CASSPQPGTVNTGELFF. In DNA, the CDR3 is TGTGCCAGCAGCCCACAGCCCGGGACAGTGAACACCGGGGAGCTGTTTTTT.